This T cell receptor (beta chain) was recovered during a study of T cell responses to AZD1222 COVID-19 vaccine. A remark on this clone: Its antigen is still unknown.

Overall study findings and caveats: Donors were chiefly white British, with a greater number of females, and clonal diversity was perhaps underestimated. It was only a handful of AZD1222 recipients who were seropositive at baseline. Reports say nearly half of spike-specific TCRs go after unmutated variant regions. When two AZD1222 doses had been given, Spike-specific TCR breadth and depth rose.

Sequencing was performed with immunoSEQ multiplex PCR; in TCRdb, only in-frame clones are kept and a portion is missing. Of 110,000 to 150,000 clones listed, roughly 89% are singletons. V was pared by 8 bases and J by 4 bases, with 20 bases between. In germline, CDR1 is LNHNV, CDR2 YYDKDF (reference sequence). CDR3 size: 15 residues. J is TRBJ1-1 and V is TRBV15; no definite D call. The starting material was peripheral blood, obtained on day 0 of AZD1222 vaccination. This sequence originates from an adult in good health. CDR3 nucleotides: TGTGCCACCGAAAAATGGAGGTGGCCCGGCACTGAAGCTTTCTTT. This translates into CATEKWRWPGTEAFF.